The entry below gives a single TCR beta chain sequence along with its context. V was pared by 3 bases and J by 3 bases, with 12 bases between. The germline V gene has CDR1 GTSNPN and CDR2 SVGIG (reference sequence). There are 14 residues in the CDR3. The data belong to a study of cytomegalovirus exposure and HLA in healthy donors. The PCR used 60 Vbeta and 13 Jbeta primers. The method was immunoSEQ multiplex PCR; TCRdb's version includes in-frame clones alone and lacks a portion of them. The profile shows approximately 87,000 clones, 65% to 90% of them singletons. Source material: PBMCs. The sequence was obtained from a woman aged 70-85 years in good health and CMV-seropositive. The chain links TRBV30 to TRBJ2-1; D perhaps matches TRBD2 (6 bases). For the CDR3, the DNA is TGTGCCTGGAGGCTCCGGGGGATCTACAATGAGCAGTTCTTC. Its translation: CAWRLRGIYNEQFF. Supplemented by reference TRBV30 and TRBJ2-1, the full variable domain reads SQTIHQWPATLVQPVGSPLSLECTVEGTSNPNLYWYRQAAGRGLQLLFYSVGIGQISSEVPQNLSASRPQDRQFILSSKKLLLSDSGFYLCAWRLRGIYNEQFFGPGTRLTVL.